This T cell receptor beta chain appears in the sequencing data of a study of monozygotic twins with inflammatory bowel disease. Points from the study as a whole: IBD patients, compared with healthy twins, shared fewer clonotypes with others (especially with disease activity).

Generation of cDNA took place in eight separate reactions per sample. TCRdb re-analyzed the 5' RACE reads; it lists each CDR3 protein once, without DNA. Here the sample table reports about 210,000 distinct CDR3 sequences. Phlebotomy per donor yielded a single 2.5 ml blood sample. CDR3 length equals 17 residues. In germline, CDR1 is KGHDR, CDR2 SFDVKD. As for this clonotype: Its specificity is not known.

This sequence joins TRBV24-1 and TRBJ2-1; TCRdb lists TRBD1, though no DNA is available to test this call. Sequencing was performed on blood. The clonotype originates from a human donor with ulcerative colitis or Crohn's disease, or a healthy co-twin of an affected twin (not recorded which). CDR3 sequence: CATSRTGDFSSYNEQFF.